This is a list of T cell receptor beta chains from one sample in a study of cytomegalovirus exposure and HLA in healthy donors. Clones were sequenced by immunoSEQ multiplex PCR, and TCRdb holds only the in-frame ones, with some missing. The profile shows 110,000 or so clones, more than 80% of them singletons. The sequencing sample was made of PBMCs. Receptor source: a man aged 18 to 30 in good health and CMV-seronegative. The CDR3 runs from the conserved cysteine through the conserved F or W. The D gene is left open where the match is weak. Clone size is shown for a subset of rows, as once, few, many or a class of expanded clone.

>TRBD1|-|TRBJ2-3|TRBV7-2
CASSLEKAGTGGADTQYF
TGTGCCAGCAGCTTAGAAAAAGCCGGGACAGGGGGCGCAGATACGCAGTATTTT
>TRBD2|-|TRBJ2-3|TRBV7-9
CASSLGGTSGTDTQYF
TGTGCCAGCAGCTTAGGGGGGACTAGCGGCACAGATACGCAGTATTTT
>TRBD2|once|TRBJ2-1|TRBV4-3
CASSPWGGSNEQFF
TGCGCCAGCAGCCCCTGGGGGGGGTCCAATGAGCAGTTCTTC
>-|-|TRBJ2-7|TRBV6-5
CASSSDSSYEQYF
TGTGCCAGCAGTTCCGACAGTTCCTACGAGCAGTACTTC
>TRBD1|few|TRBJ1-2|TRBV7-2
CASSLGQSYGYTF
TGTGCCAGCAGCCTGGGACAGAGCTATGGCTACACCTTC
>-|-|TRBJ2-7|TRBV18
CASSPRQEHRGYEQYF
TGTGCCAGCTCACCAAGGCAGGAACACCGAGGGTACGAGCAGTACTTC
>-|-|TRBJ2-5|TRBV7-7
CASSISGEETQYF
TGTGCTAGCAGCATTTCAGGGGAGGAGACCCAGTACTTC
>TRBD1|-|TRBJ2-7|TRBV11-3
CASSLSGDSPVNEQYF
TGTGCCAGCAGCTTATCCGGGGACAGTCCTGTTAACGAGCAGTACTTC
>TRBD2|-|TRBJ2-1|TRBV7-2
CASSLRGTGGPNEQFF
TGTGCCAGCAGCTTAAGGGGAACGGGAGGGCCCAATGAGCAGTTCTTC
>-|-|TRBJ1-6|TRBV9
CASSVNPGYNSPLHF
TGTGCCAGCAGCGTAAACCCGGGTTATAATTCACCCCTCCACTTT
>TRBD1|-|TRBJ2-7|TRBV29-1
CSVGTGGSYEQYF
TGCAGCGTGGGGACAGGGGGCTCCTACGAGCAGTACTTC